The sequence of this TCR beta chain was determined in a study of blood T cells in healthy people across ages. To note about this clonotype: The antigen is not known.

Staff drew roughly 10 milliliters of peripheral blood from each donor. Total RNA was isolated from each sample in quantities of at least 5 micrograms. Using a J-beta primer mix together with a sample-barcoded 5' primer, a second PCR was run for about 7 to 12 cycles. Researchers report that each sample yielded at least 3 million CDR3-containing paired-end reads. TCRdb ran MiXCR on the 5' RACE reads and lists one entry per CDR3 protein. In the table there are 1 million to 1.2 million distinct CDR3 sequences, 35% to 40% of which are singletons. Germline CDR1 and CDR2: MNHEY and SVGEGT. The CDR3 is 18 amino acids. Trimming took 3 bases from V and 3 from J; bases not matched to a gene: 9. Study outcomes and limitations: Using unsorted PBMCs precluded a conclusive naive versus antigen-experienced comparison.

This clonotype was obtained from a young man in good health. The sequenced sample consisted of blood. The chain has TRBV6-2 or TRBV6-3 and TRBJ2-3, with 13 nucleotides matching TRBD2. CDR3: CASSYSTSGGIPTDTQYF. The CDR3 nucleotides read TGTGCCAGCAGTTATTCGACTAGCGGGGGGATTCCGACAGATACGCAGTATTTT.